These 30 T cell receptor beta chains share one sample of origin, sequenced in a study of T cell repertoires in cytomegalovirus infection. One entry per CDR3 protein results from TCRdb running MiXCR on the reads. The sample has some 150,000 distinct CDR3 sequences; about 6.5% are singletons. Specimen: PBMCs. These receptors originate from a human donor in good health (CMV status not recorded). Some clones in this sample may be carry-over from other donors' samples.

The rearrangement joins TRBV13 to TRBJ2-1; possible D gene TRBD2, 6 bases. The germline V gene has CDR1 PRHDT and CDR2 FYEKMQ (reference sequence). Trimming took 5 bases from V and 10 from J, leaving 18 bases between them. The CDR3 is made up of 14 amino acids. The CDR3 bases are TGTGCCAGCAGCCCATCCGGGACTGCCGAAGAGCAGTTCTTC. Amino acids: CASSPSGTAEEQFF.

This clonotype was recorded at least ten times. CDR3 protein: CASSSFLLDYSSYEQYF. The CDR3 DNA sequence: TGTGCCAGCAGTTCTTTCCTCCTCGATTACAGCTCCTACGAGCAGTACTTC. The V gene is TRBV6-1, the J gene TRBJ2-7; D unclear. Germline CDR1 reads MNHNS; CDR2 reads SASEGT. The CDR3 is made up of 17 amino acids. The V end lost 5 bases, the J end lost 0 bases, and 20 bases lay between the germline ends.

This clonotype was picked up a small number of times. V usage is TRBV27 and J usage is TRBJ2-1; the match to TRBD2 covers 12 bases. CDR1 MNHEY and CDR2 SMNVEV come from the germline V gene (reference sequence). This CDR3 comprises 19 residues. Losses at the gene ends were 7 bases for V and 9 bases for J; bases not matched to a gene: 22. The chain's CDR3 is CASILSTSGGRRPHPEQFF. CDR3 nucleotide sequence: TGTGCCAGCATCTTATCGACTAGCGGGGGCCGAAGACCCCACCCTGAGCAGTTCTTC.

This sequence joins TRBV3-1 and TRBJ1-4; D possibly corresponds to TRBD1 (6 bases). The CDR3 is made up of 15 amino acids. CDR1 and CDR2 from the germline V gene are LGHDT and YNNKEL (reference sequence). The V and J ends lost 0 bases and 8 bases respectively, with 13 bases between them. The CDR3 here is CASSQEGGRGEKLFF. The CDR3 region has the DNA TGTGCCAGCAGCCAAGAGGGGGGCCGGGGAGAAAAACTGTTTTTT.

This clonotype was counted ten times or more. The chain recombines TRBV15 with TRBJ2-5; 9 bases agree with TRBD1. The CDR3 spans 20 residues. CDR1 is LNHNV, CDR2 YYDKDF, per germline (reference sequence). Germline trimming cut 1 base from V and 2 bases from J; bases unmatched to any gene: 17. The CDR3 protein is CATSRVSPGQGTWGQETQYF. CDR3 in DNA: TGTGCCACCAGCAGAGTTTCACCCGGACAGGGGACTTGGGGGCAAGAGACCCAGTACTTC.

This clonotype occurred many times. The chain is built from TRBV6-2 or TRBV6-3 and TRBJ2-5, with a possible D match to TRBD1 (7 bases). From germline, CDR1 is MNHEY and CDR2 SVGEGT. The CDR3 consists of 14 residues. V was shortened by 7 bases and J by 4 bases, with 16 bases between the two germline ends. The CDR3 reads CASKNQGGIETQYF. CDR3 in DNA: TGTGCCAGCAAAAACCAGGGGGGTATAGAGACCCAGTACTTC.

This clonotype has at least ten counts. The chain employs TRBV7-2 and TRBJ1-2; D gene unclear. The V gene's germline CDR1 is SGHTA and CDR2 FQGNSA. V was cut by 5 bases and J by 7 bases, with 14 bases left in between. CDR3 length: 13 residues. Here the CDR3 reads CASSLDRSPGYTF. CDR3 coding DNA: TGTGCCAGCAGCCTCGACCGGTCACCTGGCTACACCTTC.

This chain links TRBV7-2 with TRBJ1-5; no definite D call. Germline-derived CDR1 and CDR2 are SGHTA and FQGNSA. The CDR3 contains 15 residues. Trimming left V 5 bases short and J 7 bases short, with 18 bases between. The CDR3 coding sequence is TGTGCCAGCAGCATTCCAGTGGATCTAAACCAGCCCCAGCATTTT. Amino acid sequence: CASSIPVDLNQPQHF.

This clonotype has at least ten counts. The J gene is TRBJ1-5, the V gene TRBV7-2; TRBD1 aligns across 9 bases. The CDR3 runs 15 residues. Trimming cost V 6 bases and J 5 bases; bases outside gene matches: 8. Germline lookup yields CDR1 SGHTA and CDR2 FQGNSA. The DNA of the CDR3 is TGTGCCAGCAGACTTAGGGGACAGGGCGATCAGCCCCAGCATTTT. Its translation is CASRLRGQGDQPQHF.

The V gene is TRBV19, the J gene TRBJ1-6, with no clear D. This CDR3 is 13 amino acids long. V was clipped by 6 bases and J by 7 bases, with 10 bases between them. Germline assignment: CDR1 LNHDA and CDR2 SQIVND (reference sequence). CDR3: CASSRNINSPLHF. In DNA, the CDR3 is TGTGCCAGTAGCCGGAACATCAATTCACCCCTCCACTTT.

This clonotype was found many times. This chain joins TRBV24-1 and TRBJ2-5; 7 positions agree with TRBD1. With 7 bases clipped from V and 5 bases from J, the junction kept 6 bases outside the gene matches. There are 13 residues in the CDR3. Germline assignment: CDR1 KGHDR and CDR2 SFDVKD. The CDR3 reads CATRGQVGETQYF. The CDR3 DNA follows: TGTGCCACCAGAGGACAGGTTGGGGAGACCCAGTACTTC.

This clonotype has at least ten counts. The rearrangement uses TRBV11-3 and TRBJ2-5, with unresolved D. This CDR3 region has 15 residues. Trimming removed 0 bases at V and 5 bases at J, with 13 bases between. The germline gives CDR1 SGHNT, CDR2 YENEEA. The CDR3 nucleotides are TGTGCCAGCAGCTTAGATGGGTCCGCCGGGGAGACCCAGTACTTC. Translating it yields CASSLDGSAGETQYF.

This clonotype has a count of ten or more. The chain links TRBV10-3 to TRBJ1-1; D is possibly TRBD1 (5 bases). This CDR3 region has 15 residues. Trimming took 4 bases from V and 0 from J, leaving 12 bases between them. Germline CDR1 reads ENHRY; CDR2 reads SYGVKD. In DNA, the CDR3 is TGTGCCATCAGTGGAATGGGGGGAATGAACACTGAAGCTTTCTTT. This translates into CAISGMGGMNTEAFF.

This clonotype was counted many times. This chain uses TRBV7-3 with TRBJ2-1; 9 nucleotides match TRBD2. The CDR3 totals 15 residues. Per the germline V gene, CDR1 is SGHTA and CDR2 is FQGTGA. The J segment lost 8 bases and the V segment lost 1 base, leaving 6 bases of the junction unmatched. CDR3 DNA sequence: TGTGCCAGCAGCTTAATGGCGGGGGGGCTGTATGAGCAGTTCTTC. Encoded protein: CASSLMAGGLYEQFF.

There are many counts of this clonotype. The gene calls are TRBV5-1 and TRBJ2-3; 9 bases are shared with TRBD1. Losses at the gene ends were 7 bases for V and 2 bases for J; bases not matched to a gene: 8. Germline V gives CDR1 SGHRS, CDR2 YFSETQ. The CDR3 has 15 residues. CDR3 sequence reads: CASRTGGSATDTQYF. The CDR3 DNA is TGCGCCAGCCGAACAGGGGGCTCCGCCACAGATACGCAGTATTTT. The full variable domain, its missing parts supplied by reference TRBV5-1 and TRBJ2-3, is KAGVTQTPRYLIKTRGQQVTLSCSPISGHRSVSWYQQTPGQGLQFLFEYFSETQRNKGNFPGRFSGRQFSNSRSEMNVSTLELGDSALYLCASRTGGSATDTQYFGPGTRLTVL.

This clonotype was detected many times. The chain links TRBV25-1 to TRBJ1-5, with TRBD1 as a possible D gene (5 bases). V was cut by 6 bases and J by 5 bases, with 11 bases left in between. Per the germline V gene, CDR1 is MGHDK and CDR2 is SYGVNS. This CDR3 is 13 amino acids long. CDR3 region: CASSDRGHQPQHF. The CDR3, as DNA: TGTGCCAGCAGCGATAGGGGCCATCAGCCCCAGCATTTT. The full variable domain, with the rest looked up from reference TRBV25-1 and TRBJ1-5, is EADIYQTPRYLVIGTGKKITLECSQTMGHDKMYWYQQDPGMELHLIHYSYGVNSTEKGDLSSESTVSRIRTEHFPLTLESARPSHTSQYLCASSDRGHQPQHFGDGTRLSIL.

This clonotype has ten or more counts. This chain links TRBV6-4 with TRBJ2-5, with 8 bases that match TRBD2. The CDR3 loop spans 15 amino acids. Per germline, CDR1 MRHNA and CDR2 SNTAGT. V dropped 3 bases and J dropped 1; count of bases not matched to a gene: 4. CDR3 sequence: CASSEIAGGQETQYF. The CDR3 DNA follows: TGTGCCAGCAGTGAGATCGCGGGGGGCCAAGAGACCCAGTACTTC.

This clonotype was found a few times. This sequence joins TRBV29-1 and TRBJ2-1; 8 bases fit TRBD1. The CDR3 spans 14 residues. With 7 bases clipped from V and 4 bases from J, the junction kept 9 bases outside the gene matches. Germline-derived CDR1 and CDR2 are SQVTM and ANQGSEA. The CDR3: CSGLGQGVYNEQFF. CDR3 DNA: TGCAGCGGCCTCGGACAGGGAGTTTACAATGAGCAGTTCTTC.

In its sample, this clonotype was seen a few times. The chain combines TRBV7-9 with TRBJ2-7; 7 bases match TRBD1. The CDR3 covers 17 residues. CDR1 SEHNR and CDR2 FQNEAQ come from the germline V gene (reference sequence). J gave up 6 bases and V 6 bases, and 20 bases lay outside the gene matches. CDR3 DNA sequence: TGTGCCAGCAGGACGCAGACCCTGACAGGGAATGTTGGCGAGCAGTACTTC. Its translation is CASRTQTLTGNVGEQYF. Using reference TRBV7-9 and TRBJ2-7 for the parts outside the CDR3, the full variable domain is DTGVSQNPRHKITKRGQNVTFRCDPISEHNRLYWYRQTLGQGPEFLTYFQNEAQLEKSRLLSDRFSAERPKGSFSTLEIQRTEQGDSAMYLCASRTQTLTGNVGEQYFGPGTRLTVT.

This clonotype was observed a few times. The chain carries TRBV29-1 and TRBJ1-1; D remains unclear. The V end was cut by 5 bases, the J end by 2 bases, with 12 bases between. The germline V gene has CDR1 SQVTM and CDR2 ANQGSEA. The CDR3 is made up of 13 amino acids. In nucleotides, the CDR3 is TGCAGCGTTCCGGCTGCGGGTAACACTGAAGCTTTCTTT. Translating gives CSVPAAGNTEAFF.

Written as DNA, the CDR3 is TGCAGTGCTAGAGATCCCCGGGTAGCCTACGAGCAGTACTTC. It specifies CSARDPRVAYEQYF. V is TRBV20-1 and J is TRBJ2-7; no definite D call. V was cut by 0 bases and J by 2 bases, with 11 bases left in between. Germline V gives CDR1 DFQATT, CDR2 SNEGSKA (reference sequence). The CDR3 has 14 residues.

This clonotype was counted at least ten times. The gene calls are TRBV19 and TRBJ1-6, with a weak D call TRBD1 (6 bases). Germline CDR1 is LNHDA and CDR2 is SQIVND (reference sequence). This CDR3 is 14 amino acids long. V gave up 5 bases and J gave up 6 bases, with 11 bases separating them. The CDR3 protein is CASSPGQTNSPLHF. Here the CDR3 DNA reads TGTGCCAGTAGTCCCGGACAGACTAATTCACCCCTCCACTTT.

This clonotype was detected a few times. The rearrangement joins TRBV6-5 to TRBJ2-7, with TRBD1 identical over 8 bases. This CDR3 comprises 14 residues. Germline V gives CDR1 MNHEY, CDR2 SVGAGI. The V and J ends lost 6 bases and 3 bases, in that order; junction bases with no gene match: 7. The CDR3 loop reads CASSRTGTNYEQYF. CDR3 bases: TGTGCCAGCAGCCGGACAGGGACCAACTACGAGCAGTACTTC.

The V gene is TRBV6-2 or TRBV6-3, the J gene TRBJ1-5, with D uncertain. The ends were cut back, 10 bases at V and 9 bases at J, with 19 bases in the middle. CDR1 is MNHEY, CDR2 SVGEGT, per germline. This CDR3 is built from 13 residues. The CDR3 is CATNDGRLRPQHF. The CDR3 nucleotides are TGTGCCACCAACGACGGGCGGCTTAGGCCCCAGCATTTT.

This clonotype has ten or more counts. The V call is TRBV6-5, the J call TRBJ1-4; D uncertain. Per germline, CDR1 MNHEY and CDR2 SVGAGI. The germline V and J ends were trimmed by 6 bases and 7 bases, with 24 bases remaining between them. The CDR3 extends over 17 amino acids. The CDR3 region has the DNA TGTGCCAGCAGCCGTTATCGTTTGCAGTTAAGTGGTGAAAAACTGTTTTTT. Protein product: CASSRYRLQLSGEKLFF.

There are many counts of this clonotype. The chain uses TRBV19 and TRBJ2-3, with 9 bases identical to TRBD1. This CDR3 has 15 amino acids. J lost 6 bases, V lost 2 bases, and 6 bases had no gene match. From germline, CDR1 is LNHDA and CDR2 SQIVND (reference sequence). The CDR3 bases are TGTGCCAGTAGTATAACGACAGGGGGGATCGATACGCAGTATTTT. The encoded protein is CASSITTGGIDTQYF.

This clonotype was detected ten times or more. For the CDR3, the DNA is TGTGCCACCGGGGGGCCGCCAAATTCACCCCTCCACTTT. Encoded protein: CATGGPPNSPLHF. The chain combines TRBV15 with TRBJ1-6; D perhaps matches TRBD1 (6 bases). Germline CDR1 and CDR2: LNHNV and YYDKDF (reference sequence). The CDR3 covers 13 residues. V shed 8 bases and J shed 7 bases, with 12 bases lying between them.

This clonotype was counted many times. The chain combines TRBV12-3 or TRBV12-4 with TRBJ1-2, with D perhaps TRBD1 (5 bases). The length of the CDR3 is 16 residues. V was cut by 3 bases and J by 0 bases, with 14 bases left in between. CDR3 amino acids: CASSFKGVAPNYGYTF. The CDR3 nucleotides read TGTGCCAGCAGTTTCAAAGGGGTAGCTCCTAACTATGGCTACACCTTC.

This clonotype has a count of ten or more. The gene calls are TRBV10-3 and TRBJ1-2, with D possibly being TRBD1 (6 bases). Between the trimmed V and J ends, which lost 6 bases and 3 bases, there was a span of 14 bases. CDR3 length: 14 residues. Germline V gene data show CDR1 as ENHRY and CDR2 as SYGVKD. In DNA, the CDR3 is TGTGCCATCAGACCCGACAGGACGGACTATGGCTACACCTTC. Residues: CAIRPDRTDYGYTF.

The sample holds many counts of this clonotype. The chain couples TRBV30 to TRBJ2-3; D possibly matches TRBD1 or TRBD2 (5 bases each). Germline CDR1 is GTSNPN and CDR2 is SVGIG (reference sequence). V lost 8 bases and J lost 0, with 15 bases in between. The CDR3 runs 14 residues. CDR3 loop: CAQKGRISTDTQYF. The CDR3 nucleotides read TGTGCCCAAAAGGGACGGATAAGCACAGATACGCAGTATTTT.